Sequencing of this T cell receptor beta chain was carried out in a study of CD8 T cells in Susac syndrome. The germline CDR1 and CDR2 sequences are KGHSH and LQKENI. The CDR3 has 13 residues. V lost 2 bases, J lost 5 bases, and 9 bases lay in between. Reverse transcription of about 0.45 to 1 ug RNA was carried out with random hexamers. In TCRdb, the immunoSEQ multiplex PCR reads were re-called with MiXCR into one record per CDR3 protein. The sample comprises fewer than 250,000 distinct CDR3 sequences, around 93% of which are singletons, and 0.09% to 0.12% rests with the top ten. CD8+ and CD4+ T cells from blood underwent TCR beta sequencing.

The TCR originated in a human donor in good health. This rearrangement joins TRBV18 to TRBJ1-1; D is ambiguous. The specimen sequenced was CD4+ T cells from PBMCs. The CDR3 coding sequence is TGTGCCAGCTCACCAGGGATGGGGACTGAAGCTTTCTTT. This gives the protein CASSPGMGTEAFF.